The T cell receptor (beta chain) under discussion was sequenced for a study of beta chain features in type 1 diabetes. cDNA synthesis used the whole RNA isolate, giving expressed TCRB sequences. Sequencing used immunoSEQ multiplex PCR; TCRdb keeps in-frame clones, though not all of them. Here the sample spans about 300,000 clones, roughly 12% being singletons. Study results and caveats: For Type 1 diabetes patients, all four CD4+ subsets carried TCRB CDR3s that were moderately but significantly shorter.

On this clone: Its antigen is still unknown.

V lost 7 bases and J 10 bases, leaving 11 bases between the germline ends. Germline CDR1 and CDR2: ENHRY and SYGVKD. This CDR3 comprises 11 residues. The chain recombines TRBV10-3 with TRBJ2-1, with D possibly being TRBD2 (6 bases). This receptor was taken from a woman aged 18 to 35 with type 1 diabetes. The sequencing sample was made of naive CD4+ T cells from blood. The CDR3 loop is CAITRSGEQFF. CDR3 coding DNA: TGTGCCATCACCCGTAGCGGCGAGCAGTTCTTC.